This TCR beta chain was recovered during a study of cytomegalovirus exposure and HLA in healthy donors. This CDR3 contains 14 residues. J gave up 3 bases and V 3 bases, and 3 bases lay outside the gene matches. CDR1 LNHDA and CDR2 SQIVND come from the germline V gene (reference sequence). PCR used 60 Vbeta primers and 13 Jbeta primers. Assay: immunoSEQ multiplex PCR; the TCRdb copy retains only in-frame clones and omits some. The sample has some 96,000 clones; about 80% are singletons. The chain uses TRBV19 and TRBJ2-7; TRBD1 matches at 9 bases. Sequences were obtained from PBMCs. This TCR came from a middle-aged man in good health and CMV-seronegative. The CDR3 protein is CASSIQDRGYEQYF. The CDR3, as DNA: TGTGCCAGTAGTATCCAGGACAGGGGCTACGAGCAGTACTTC.